This T cell receptor beta chain was sequenced during a study of T cell repertoires in cytomegalovirus infection. Study overall: Shared public TCR beta signatures pointed to both CMV infection and a matching HLA type. Regarding the study as a whole: It was HLA-C-restricted CMV-specific TCR beta clonotypes that dominated the response ex vivo.

This clonotype was recorded at least ten times. Antigen: not known. TCRdb called the reads again in MiXCR, with one record for every CDR3 protein. The sample lists tens of thousands of distinct CDR3 sequences; 20% to 30% were seen once. This CDR3 contains 15 residues. The V gene's germline CDR1 is MDHEN and CDR2 SYDVKM. The V end lost 5 bases, the J end lost 2 bases, and 15 bases lay between the germline ends. The sample was CD8+ T cells from cultured PBMCs, taken from culture after CMV antigen stimulation. This rearrangement joins TRBV28 to TRBJ1-2; D gene uncertain. The TCR originated in a human donor in good health (CMV status not recorded). Some clones in this sample may be carry-over from other donors' samples. This CDR3 is CASSPSVGRNYGYTF. DNA for the CDR3: TGTGCCAGCAGTCCCTCCGTTGGGCGAAACTATGGCTACACCTTC.